The clone carrying this T cell receptor beta chain is a singleton in its sample. Germline CDR1 and CDR2: LGHDT and YNNKEL (reference sequence). The CDR3 has 19 residues. After removal of 1 base from V and 2 bases from J, the junction contained 11 bases not matched to a gene. Study processing details: Using reference gene primer amplification, nucleated cell counts were estimated. TCRdb's table, derived via immunoSEQ multiplex PCR, lists solely in-frame clones and lacks some. V, J and clone size are taken as reported in that table, and D and trimming were inferred from the DNA itself. The repertoire has 200,000 to 250,000 clones, 80% to 90% of them found once; the top ten carry 3.5% to 4.5%. This entry is derived from a study of blood T cell repertoires in COVID-19. Study overall: Specimens from acute and convalescent COVID-19 originated in the United States, Italy and Spain. The cDNA or gDNA used as material had been derived from T cells, B-cell-depleted T cells, or PBMCs.

Sequences were obtained from peripheral blood. The J gene is TRBJ2-4, the V gene TRBV3-1 (or the pseudogene TRBV3-2); 10 nucleotides agree with TRBD2. The TCR originated in a man over 45 with acute or convalescent COVID-19. As DNA, the CDR3 is TGTGCCAGCAGCCAAGCTTGGGCTAGCGGGAGTGGTTCCAAAAACATTCAGTACTTC. It yields the protein CASSQAWASGSGSKNIQYF.